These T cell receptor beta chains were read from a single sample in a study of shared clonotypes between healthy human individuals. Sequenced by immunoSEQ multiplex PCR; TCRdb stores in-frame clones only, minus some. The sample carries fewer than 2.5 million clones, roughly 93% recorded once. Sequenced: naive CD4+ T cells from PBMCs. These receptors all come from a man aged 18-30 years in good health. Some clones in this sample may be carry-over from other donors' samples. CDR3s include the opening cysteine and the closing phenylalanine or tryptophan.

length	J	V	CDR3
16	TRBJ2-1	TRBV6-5	CASSYGTGVPYNEQFF
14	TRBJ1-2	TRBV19	CASSPATRRDGYTF
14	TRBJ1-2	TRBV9	CASSPMGQGGGYTF
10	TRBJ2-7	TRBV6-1	CASQDRLQYF
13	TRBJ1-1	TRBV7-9	CASGQGRNTEAFF
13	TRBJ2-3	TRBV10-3	CALRDHSTDTQYF
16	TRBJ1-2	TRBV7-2	CASSLSVRALNYGYTF
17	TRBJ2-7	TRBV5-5	CASSLEQGQGWGYEQYF
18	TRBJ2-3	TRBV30	CALSLLWGAPSLRDTQYF
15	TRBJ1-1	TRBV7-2	CASSLRTPRGTEAFF
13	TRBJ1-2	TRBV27	CASSLTVNYGYTF
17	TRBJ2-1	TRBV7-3	CASSQLTGASSYNEQFF
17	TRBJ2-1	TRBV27	CASRPKTGTSGWNEQFF
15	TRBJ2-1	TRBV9	CASSVVASGAGEQFF
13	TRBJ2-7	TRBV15	CATSRGGLYEQYF
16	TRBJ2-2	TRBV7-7	CASSITGTGDTGELFF
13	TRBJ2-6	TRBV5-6	CASSLQGVNVLTF
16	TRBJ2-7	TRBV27	CASSLFLGTPQGKQYF
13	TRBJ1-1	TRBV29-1	CSAVGQVNTEAFF
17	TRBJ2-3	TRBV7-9	CASSQIPTGASTDTQYF
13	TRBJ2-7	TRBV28	CASTEGQGYEQYF
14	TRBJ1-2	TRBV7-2	CASSPLQGSYGYTF
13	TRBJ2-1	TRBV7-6	CASSLGGRTREFF
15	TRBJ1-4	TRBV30	CAWIGYEAGREKLFF
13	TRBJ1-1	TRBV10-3	CAAGNPVSGEAFF
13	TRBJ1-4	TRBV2	CASRQAGNEKLFF
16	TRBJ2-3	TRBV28	CASTTGGTVGADTQYF
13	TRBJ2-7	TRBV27	CASTRDGRYEQYF
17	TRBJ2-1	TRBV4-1	CASSQARARGHYNEQFF
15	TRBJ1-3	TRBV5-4	CASSLGQGNGNTIYF
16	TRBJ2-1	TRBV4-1	CASSQEAVSSYNEQFF
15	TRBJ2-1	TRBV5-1	CASRRGQTSYNEQFF
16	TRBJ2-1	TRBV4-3	CASSRVGTSGHNEQFF
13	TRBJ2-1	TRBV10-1	CASTIFGHNEQFF
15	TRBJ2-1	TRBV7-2	CASSFGLAGFNEQFF
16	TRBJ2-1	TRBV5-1	CASSSAGLAGNMEQFF
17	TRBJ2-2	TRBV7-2	CASSGPGLAGDTGELFF
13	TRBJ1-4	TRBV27	CASGGRGGEKLFF
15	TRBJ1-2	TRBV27	CASSPLGSSNYGYTF
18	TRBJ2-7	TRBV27	CASSTRLAKTLSSYEQYF
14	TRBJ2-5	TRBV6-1	CASSEGRFQETQYF
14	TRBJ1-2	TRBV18	CASSPSFDGGGYTF
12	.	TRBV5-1	CASSLPSYEQYF
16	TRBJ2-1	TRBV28	CASSYLMTSGGHEQFF
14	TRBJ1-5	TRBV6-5	CASRGTGGEQPQHF
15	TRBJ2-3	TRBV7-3	CASSVRVSGTDTQYF
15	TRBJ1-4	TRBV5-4	CASSRTGSLVEKLFF
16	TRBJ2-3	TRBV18	CASSPAETASTDTQYF
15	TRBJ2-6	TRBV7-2	CASSLAAVGANVLTF
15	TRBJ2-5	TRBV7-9	CASSYRGAGQETQYF
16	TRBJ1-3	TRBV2	CASSPSLPSSGNTIYF